A single sample gave rise to the 19 T cell receptor beta chains below, sequenced in a study of cytotoxic CD8 clonotypes in ibrutinib-treated CLL. Produced via immunoSEQ multiplex PCR; TCRdb's table is partial and in-frame only. Counted here are 150,000 or so clones, around 81% occurring once; the ten biggest clones make up approximately 7.6%. The sample here was PBMCs, taken after 36 months of ibrutinib treatment. The receptors were gathered from a human donor with chronic lymphocytic leukemia.

V and J are TRBV5-6 and TRBJ2-1, with D possibly matching TRBD2 (6 bases). V lost 4 bases to trimming and J lost 6 bases, with 17 bases between them. The CDR3 totals 15 residues. From germline, CDR1 is SGHDT and CDR2 YYEEEE. CDR3 loop: CASSLARDFSNEQFF. CDR3 bases: TGTGCCAGCAGCCTGGCCCGGGACTTTTCCAATGAGCAGTTCTTC.

This chain joins TRBV30 and TRBJ1-1, with D possibly matching TRBD1 (6 bases). Germline assignment: CDR1 GTSNPN and CDR2 SVGIG (reference sequence). V dropped 5 bases and J dropped 0 bases, with 10 bases sitting between them. The CDR3 contains 13 residues. DNA of the CDR3: TGTGCCTGGGACAGGACAATGAACACTGAAGCTTTCTTT. This sequence encodes CAWDRTMNTEAFF.

V is TRBV21-1 and J is TRBJ1-5. TRBV21-1 is marked as a pseudogene. The CDR3 has 14 amino acids. The CDR3, as DNA: TGTGCCAGCAGTCCTTTAACTGAAAATCAGCCCCAGCATTTT. Translating it yields CASSPLTENQPQHF.

This clone was seen a single time. V is TRBV29-1 and J is TRBJ2-1, with D perhaps TRBD1 or TRBD2 (5 bases each). The CDR3 covers 14 residues. The germline gives CDR1 SQVTM, CDR2 ANQGSEA. The V end lost 6 bases, the J end lost 0 bases, and 12 bases lay between the germline ends. The CDR3 reads CSVGESSSYNEQFF. CDR3 coding DNA: TGCAGCGTGGGGGAAAGTAGCTCCTACAATGAGCAGTTCTTC.

This chain joins TRBV5-1 and TRBJ2-3; no firm D call. V was trimmed by 0 bases and J by 3 bases, leaving 11 bases between them. Looked up from germline, CDR1 is SGHRS and CDR2 is YFSETQ. The length of the CDR3 is 15 residues. Here the CDR3 DNA reads TGCGCCAGCAGCTTGGTCCAGAGCCCGACAGATACGCAGTATTTT. Translated: CASSLVQSPTDTQYF.

The rearrangement uses TRBV18 and TRBJ1-2; no clear D. Trimming took off 0 bases at V and 7 bases at J, with 15 bases between the two ends. The germline gives CDR1 KGHSH, CDR2 LQKENI. The CDR3 consists of 15 residues. CDR3 in DNA: TGTGCCAGCTCACCACCGGCAGGCCTCGGAGGTGGCTACACCTTC. Its protein product is CASSPPAGLGGGYTF.

The V and J genes are TRBV2 and TRBJ2-5; TRBD2 might be the D (5 bases). CDR1 and CDR2 (germline): SNHLY, FYNNEI. There are 16 residues in the CDR3. With 6 bases removed from V and 0 bases from J, the gap between germline ends came to 17 bases. The CDR3: CASSKEGVRDQETQYF. DNA of the CDR3: TGTGCCAGCAGCAAAGAAGGCGTGCGGGACCAAGAGACCCAGTACTTC.

This sequence joins TRBV29-1 and TRBJ2-5, with 8 bases fitting TRBD1. The tail of the sequence fits TRBJ2-7 better, so the J call may be wrong. There are 11 residues in the CDR3. Germline V lookup: CDR1 SQVTM, CDR2 ANQGSEA. This CDR3 reads CSAGQGPEQYF. The CDR3 coding sequence is TGCAGCGCAGGACAGGGCCCCGAGCAGTACTTC.

The V and J genes are TRBV7-9 and TRBJ2-7, with 9 bases fitting TRBD2. Looked up from germline, CDR1 is SEHNR and CDR2 is FQNEAQ (reference sequence). With 6 bases clipped from V and 0 bases from J, the junction kept 3 bases outside the gene matches. The CDR3 runs to 14 residues. The CDR3 region is CASRSGRNSYEQYF. CDR3 nucleotides: TGTGCCAGCAGGAGCGGGAGGAACTCCTACGAGCAGTACTTC.

The V gene is TRBV7-9, the J gene TRBJ2-7; D uncertain. In germline, CDR1 is SEHNR, CDR2 FQNEAQ (reference sequence). This CDR3 comprises 14 residues. The germline V and J ends were trimmed by 5 bases and 1 base, with 12 bases remaining between them. The CDR3 bases are TGTGCCAGCAGCGCAACCTTCTTGTCCTACGAGCAGTACTTC. Translated, it gives CASSATFLSYEQYF.

The rearrangement joins TRBV28 to TRBJ2-7; the D gene is possibly TRBD1 (5 bases). The CDR3 extends over 16 amino acids. The V gene lost 2 bases and the J gene lost 1 base, with 15 bases spanning the gap. CDR1 is MDHEN and CDR2 is SYDVKM in the germline V gene. The CDR3 loop reads CASSLRYKGRSYEQYF. The CDR3 DNA is TGTGCCAGCAGTTTACGATATAAGGGGCGTTCCTACGAGCAGTACTTC.

V and J are TRBV29-1 and TRBJ1-2; D is uncertain. Trimming removed 5 bases from V and 0 bases from J, with 13 bases in between. CDR1 SQVTM and CDR2 ANQGSEA come from the germline V gene. CDR3 length: 14 residues. CDR3 coding DNA: TGCAGCGTTAATATGGGTAAATCTAACTATGGCTACACCTTC. Its translation is CSVNMGKSNYGYTF.

This sequence joins TRBV21-1 and TRBJ2-7; no check of the table's D call, TRBD1, against the DNA was made. TRBV21-1 is an annotated pseudogene. This CDR3 comprises 14 residues. For the CDR3, the DNA is TGTGCCAGCAGCAAAGGGGGACAGTCTACGGAGCAGTACTTC. It codes for CASSKGGQSTEQYF.

This clone appeared once. The J gene is TRBJ1-2, the V gene TRBV5-5; 9 bases fit TRBD1. The junction had 7 bases not matched to a gene; V was cut back by 9 bases and J by 4 bases. The CDR3 has 13 residues. Germline lookup yields CDR1 SGHKS and CDR2 YYEKEE (reference sequence). CDR3 loop: CATSLQGAYGYTF. CDR3 in DNA: TGTGCCACCTCTTTACAGGGGGCCTATGGCTACACCTTC.

V usage is TRBV28 and J usage is TRBJ2-7; D gene uncertain. This CDR3 region has 11 residues. The germline V gene encodes CDR1 MDHEN and CDR2 SYDVKM. Trimming removed 6 bases at V and 6 bases at J, with 9 bases between. CDR3 protein: CASSPAFEQYF. CDR3 coding DNA: TGTGCCAGCAGCCCCGCGTTCGAGCAGTACTTC.

This chain joins TRBV14 and TRBJ2-7; D call uncertain. The CDR3 consists of 14 residues. Germline V gene lookup returns CDR1 SGHDN and CDR2 FVKESK. V lost 6 bases and J 2 bases, leaving 14 bases between the germline ends. CDR3 sequence: CASSPLSAPYEQYF. The CDR3 coding sequence is TGTGCCAGCAGTCCCCTCTCGGCCCCCTACGAGCAGTACTTC.

Here the CDR3 reads CASSLSRDSYEQYF. CDR3 coding DNA: TGTGCCAGCAGCTTAAGCCGGGACTCCTACGAGCAGTACTTC. The genes are TRBV7-2 and TRBJ2-7, with D possibly matching TRBD2 (5 bases). Germline CDR1 and CDR2: SGHTA and FQGNSA. V was clipped by 2 bases and J by 0 bases, with 8 bases between them. The CDR3 is 14 residues long.

This chain connects TRBV4-1 to TRBJ2-7, with 9 bases lining up with TRBD2. Germline V gene sequence: CDR1 MGHRA, CDR2 YSYEKL. The CDR3 contains 13 residues. The ends lost 8 bases at V and 7 bases at J; junction bases unmatched: 9. The CDR3 loop reads CASSTGLAREQYF. The CDR3 coding sequence is TGCGCCAGCTCGACTGGACTAGCGAGAGAGCAGTACTTC.

The CDR3 sequence: CASSIGQSGNTIYF. CDR3 nucleotide sequence: TGCGCCAGCAGCATAGGACAGTCTGGAAACACCATATATTTT. V gene TRBV5-1 combines with J gene TRBJ1-3; a weak D match, TRBD1 (6 bases). The CDR3 consists of 14 residues. V was shortened by 4 bases and J by 1 base, with 9 bases between the two germline ends. The germline CDR1 and CDR2 sequences are SGHRS and YFSETQ.